Sequencing of this TCR beta chain was carried out in a study of graft-versus-host responses after intestinal transplantation. Study findings and constraints: Patients who carried graft-donor T cell macrochimerism also had high graft-versus-host to host-versus-graft clonal ratios in their allografts. The highest levels of circulating GvH clones went along with early declines in HvG clones after transplant.

Germline V gives CDR1 SGHRS, CDR2 YFSETQ. V lost 0 bases to trimming and J lost 3 bases, with 9 bases between them. This CDR3 has 14 residues. Turning to this clone: What it binds is unknown.

The protocol was immunoSEQ multiplex PCR, while the TCRdb copy is restricted to in-frame clones and leaves out a portion. Of some 41,000 clones in the sample, more than 85% were seen once. The receptor was isolated from a human patient who received an intestinal transplant, so some T cells may come from the graft donor. Specimen: PBMCs, collected approximately 100 weeks after intestinal transplantation. The chain joins TRBV5-1 to TRBJ1-2, with D perhaps matching TRBD1 (6 bases). The CDR3 DNA sequence: TGCGCCAGCAGCTTGGATCCAGGGGACTATGGCTACACCTTC. Its protein product is CASSLDPGDYGYTF. The whole variable domain, remainder taken from reference TRBV5-1 and TRBJ1-2, is KAGVTQTPRYLIKTRGQQVTLSCSPISGHRSVSWYQQTPGQGLQFLFEYFSETQRNKGNFPGRFSGRQFSNSRSEMNVSTLELGDSALYLCASSLDPGDYGYTFGSGTRLTVV.